This T cell receptor (beta chain) was found in a study of OX40 agonist ivuxolimab in advanced cancers. Study information: Dose-escalation cases comprised hepatocellular carcinoma, melanoma, renal cell or head and neck cancer.

Trimming left V 1 base short and J 4 bases short, with 25 bases between. Germline values: CDR1 MGHRA, CDR2 YSYEKL. The CDR3 has 19 amino acids. General observations from the study: At 0.1 to 3.0 mg/kg and by week 6, CD4+ and CD8+ T cells in the blood had expanded clonally. Researchers report that CD8+ T cells had, on average, more expanded clones than CD4+.

Points on this clone: Its specificity is not known.

The data were produced by immunoSEQ multiplex PCR, yet TCRdb's version contains in-frame clones alone and is incomplete. The sample lists approximately 62,000 clones; 80% to 95% were seen once. The starting material was CD4+ or CD8+ T cells sorted from blood, obtained in a trial of the OX40 agonist ivuxolimab. The chain combines TRBV4-1 with TRBJ1-2; D ambiguous. The source is an adult with an advanced solid tumor such as melanoma, head and neck, liver or kidney cancer. CDR3 loop: CASSQGGGFMTKVIYGYTF. The CDR3 DNA is TGCGCCAGCAGCCAAGGTGGTGGATTCATGACCAAGGTCATCTATGGCTACACCTTC.